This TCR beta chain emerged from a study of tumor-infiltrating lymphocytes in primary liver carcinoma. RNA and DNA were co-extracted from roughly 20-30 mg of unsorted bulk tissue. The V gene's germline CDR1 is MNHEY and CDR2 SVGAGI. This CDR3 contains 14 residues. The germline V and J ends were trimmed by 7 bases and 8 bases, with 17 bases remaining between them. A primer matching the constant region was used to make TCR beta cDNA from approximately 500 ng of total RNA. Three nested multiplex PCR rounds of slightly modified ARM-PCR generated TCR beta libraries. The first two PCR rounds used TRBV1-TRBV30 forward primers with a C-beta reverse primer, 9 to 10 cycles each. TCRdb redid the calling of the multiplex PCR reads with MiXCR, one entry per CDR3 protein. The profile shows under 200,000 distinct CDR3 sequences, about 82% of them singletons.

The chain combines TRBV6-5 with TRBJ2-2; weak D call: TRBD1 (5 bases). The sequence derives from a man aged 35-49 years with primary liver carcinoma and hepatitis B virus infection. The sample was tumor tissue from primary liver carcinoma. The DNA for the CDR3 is TGTGCCAGCACAGTGGGGCGTTACGCTGGGGAGCTGTTTTTT. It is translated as CASTVGRYAGELFF.